The rows below give T cell receptor beta chains drawn from one sample of a study of T cells after yellow fever vaccination. MiXCR was run by TCRdb on the 5' RACE reads, yielding one entry per CDR3 protein. Seen here are around 250,000 distinct CDR3 sequences, 6% to 7.5% observed once, and the top ten hold about 0.85%. Sequences were derived from CD4+ T cells sorted from PBMCs, sampled 15 days after the yellow fever booster vaccination. These receptors came from a man younger than 40 who received the YFV17D yellow fever vaccine. CDR3s include the opening cysteine and the closing phenylalanine or tryptophan. The D gene is left open where the match is weak. Clone size is shown for a subset of rows, as once, few, many or a class of expanded clone.

. TRBJ2-7 few TRBV5-1 CASSPRTASSYEQYF TGCGCCAGCAGCCCGCGGACAGCAAGCTCCTACGAGCAGTACTTC
TRBD1 TRBJ2-7 many TRBV20-1 CSAEDAGQAYEQYF TGCAGTGCTGAAGATGCGGGACAGGCCTACGAGCAGTACTTC
TRBD1 TRBJ2-7 few TRBV7-9 CASSLRPSDRDGEQYF TGTGCCAGCAGCCTGAGACCTTCGGACAGGGACGGGGAGCAGTACTTC
. TRBJ1-1 . TRBV3-1 CASSPLAGNTEAFF TGTGCCAGCAGCCCGCTTGCGGGGAACACTGAAGCTTTCTTT
TRBD2 TRBJ2-1 . TRBV15 CATSSEPGLVKDNEQFF TGTGCCACCAGCAGCGAGCCCGGACTAGTTAAGGACAATGAGCAGTTCTTC
. TRBJ2-2 . TRBV30 CAWSVTGLSTGELFF TGTGCCTGGAGTGTAACGGGGCTGAGCACCGGGGAGCTGTTTTTT
. TRBJ2-5 many TRBV4-3 CASSQDARQETQYF TGCGCCAGCAGCCAAGACGCCAGACAAGAGACCCAGTACTTC
. TRBJ2-7 many TRBV12-3/TRBV12-4 CASSLSGKSYEQYF TGTGCCAGCAGTTTGTCGGGAAAGTCCTACGAGCAGTACTTC
. TRBJ2-1 many TRBV5-1 CASSPGSSGNEQFF TGCGCCAGCAGCCCGGGATCTTCGGGCAATGAGCAGTTCTTC
. TRBJ1-1 many TRBV7-9 CASSRQQVNTEAFF TGTGCCAGCAGCCGGCAACAGGTGAACACTGAAGCTTTCTTT
TRBD1 TRBJ2-5 few TRBV19 CASTGDSQETQYF TGTGCCAGTACCGGGGACAGCCAAGAGACCCAGTACTTC
. TRBJ2-1 . TRBV15 CATRSGRVLNEQFF TGTGCCACCAGGAGTGGCAGGGTGTTAAATGAGCAGTTCTTC
TRBD2 TRBJ2-1 . TRBV24-1 CATSASLAGGYNEQFF TGTGCCACCAGTGCCTCGCTAGCGGGAGGATACAATGAGCAGTTCTTC
TRBD1 TRBJ2-7 many TRBV5-1 CASSLDGTGSSYEQYF TGCGCCAGCAGCTTGGATGGGACAGGGTCTTCCTACGAGCAGTACTTC
TRBD2 TRBJ2-1 few TRBV11-2 CASGGSSGPFNEQFF TGTGCCAGTGGCGGGAGTAGCGGCCCCTTTAATGAGCAGTTCTTC
. TRBJ2-7 many TRBV7-2 CASSVDRSYEQYF TGTGCCAGCAGCGTGGACCGTTCCTACGAGCAGTACTTC
. TRBJ1-4 few TRBV20-1 CSGAGANEKLFF TGCAGTGGCGCCGGGGCTAATGAAAAACTGTTTTTT
. TRBJ2-1 . TRBV3-1 CASSRVGSSYNEQFF TGTGCCAGCAGCCGCGTCGGGAGCTCCTACAATGAGCAGTTCTTC
. TRBJ2-7 few TRBV7-3 CASSLLAGGIDEQYF TGTGCCAGCAGCTTATTGGCCGGAGGAATCGACGAGCAGTACTTC
TRBD1 TRBJ1-1 . TRBV29-1 CSVHRQGFDTEAFF TGCAGCGTCCACCGACAGGGTTTCGACACTGAAGCTTTCTTT
TRBD2 TRBJ2-7 . TRBV5-4 CASSPGVAGPYEQYF TGTGCCAGCAGCCCAGGTGTAGCGGGGCCCTACGAGCAGTACTTC
. TRBJ2-7 . TRBV3-1 CASSQGELRRSSYEQYF TGTGCCAGCAGCCAAGGGGAGCTGAGAAGAAGCTCCTACGAGCAGTACTTC
. TRBJ2-1 few TRBV29-1 CSVEGGGGPYNEQFF TGCAGCGTTGAAGGGGGTGGAGGACCTTACAATGAGCAGTTCTTC
TRBD2 TRBJ2-1 few TRBV10-3 CAIRRDSGGSEQFF TGTGCCATTCGAAGGGACTCGGGGGGGAGTGAGCAGTTCTTC
. TRBJ1-1 many TRBV6-2/TRBV6-3 CASSYSRSGWPEAFF TGTGCCAGCAGTTACTCGAGGTCCGGTTGGCCTGAAGCTTTCTTT
TRBD2 TRBJ2-7 few TRBV24-1 CATSVRKERESHEQYF TGTGCCACCAGTGTTCGGAAGGAGCGGGAGTCCCACGAGCAGTACTTC
TRBD1 TRBJ1-4 . TRBV28 CASKQGNGKLFF TGTGCCAGTAAACAGGGGAATGGAAAACTGTTTTTT
. TRBJ2-5 . TRBV20-1 CSAQSGARETQYF TGCAGTGCCCAGTCGGGGGCCAGGGAGACCCAGTACTTC
TRBD2 TRBJ2-4 . TRBV12-3/TRBV12-4 CASSFGQGAATSGRAGNIQYF TGTGCCAGCAGTTTTGGACAGGGGGCAGCTACTAGCGGGAGGGCCGGAAACATTCAGTACTTC
TRBD2 TRBJ2-1 few TRBV7-9 CASSLGAGAYEQFF TGTGCCAGCAGCTTAGGTGCGGGAGCGTATGAGCAGTTCTTC
. TRBJ2-3 once TRBV24-1 CATSDLGPKGVEVDTQYF TGTGCCACCAGTGATTTGGGCCCCAAGGGCGTAGAAGTAGATACGCAGTATTTT
. TRBJ2-3 . TRBV4-3 CASSQDRPRESTDTQYF TGCGCCAGCAGCCAAGATCGTCCCCGGGAGTCCACAGATACGCAGTATTTT